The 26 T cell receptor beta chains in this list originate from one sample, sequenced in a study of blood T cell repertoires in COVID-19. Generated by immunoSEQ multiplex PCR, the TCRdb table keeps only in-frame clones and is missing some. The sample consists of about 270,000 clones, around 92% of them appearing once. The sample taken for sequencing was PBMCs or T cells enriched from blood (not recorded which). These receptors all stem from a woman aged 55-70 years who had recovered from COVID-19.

CDR3 DNA: TGTGCCAGCAAAGGGGACTCATACGAGCAGTACTTC. It encodes CASKGDSYEQYF. This sequence joins TRBV11-3 and TRBJ2-7; perhaps TRBD2 as D (6 bases). The CDR3 is 12 amino acids. The germline gives CDR1 SGHNT, CDR2 YENEEA. V dropped 7 bases and J dropped 4 bases, with 11 bases sitting between them. Combining the CDR3 with reference TRBV11-3 and TRBJ2-7 gives the whole variable domain EAGVVQSPRYKIIEKKQPVAFWCNPISGHNTLYWYLQNLGQGPELLIRYENEEAVDDSQLPKDRFSAERLKGVDSTLKIQPAELGDSAVYLCASKGDSYEQYFGPGTRLTVT.

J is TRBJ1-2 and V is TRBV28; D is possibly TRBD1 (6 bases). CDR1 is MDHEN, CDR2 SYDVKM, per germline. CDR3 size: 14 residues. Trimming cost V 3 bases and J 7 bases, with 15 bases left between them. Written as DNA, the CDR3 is TGTGCCAGCAGTTTGTCTGGGGGGGCGGGTGGCTACACCTTC. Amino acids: CASSLSGGAGGYTF.

The CDR3 DNA is TGTGCCAGCAGCAAATCCCAACTCGGCACTGAAGCTTTCTTT. Encoded protein: CASSKSQLGTEAFF. V usage is TRBV7-3 and J usage is TRBJ1-1; no definite D call. The CDR3 spans 14 residues. CDR1 and CDR2 (germline): SGHTA, FQGTGA. Trimming took 5 bases from V and 4 from J, leaving 14 bases between them.

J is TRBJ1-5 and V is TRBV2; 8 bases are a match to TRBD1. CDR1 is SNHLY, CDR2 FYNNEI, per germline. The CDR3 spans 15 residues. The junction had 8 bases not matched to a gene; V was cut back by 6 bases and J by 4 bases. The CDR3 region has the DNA TGTGCCAGCAGGGCAGACCGGGACAGGAATCAGCCCCAGCATTTT. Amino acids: CASRADRDRNQPQHF.

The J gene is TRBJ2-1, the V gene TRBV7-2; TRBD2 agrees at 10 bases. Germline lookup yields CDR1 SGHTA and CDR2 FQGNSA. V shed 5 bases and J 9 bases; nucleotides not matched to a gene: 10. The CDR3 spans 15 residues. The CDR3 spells CASSPLYPSGSEQFF. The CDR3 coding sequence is TGTGCCAGCAGCCCACTTTACCCTAGCGGGAGTGAGCAGTTCTTC.

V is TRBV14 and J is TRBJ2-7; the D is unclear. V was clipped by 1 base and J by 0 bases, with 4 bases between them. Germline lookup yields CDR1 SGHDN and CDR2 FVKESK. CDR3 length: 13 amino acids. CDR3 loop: CASSQGISYEQYF. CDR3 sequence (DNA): TGTGCCAGCAGCCAAGGTATCTCCTACGAGCAGTACTTC.

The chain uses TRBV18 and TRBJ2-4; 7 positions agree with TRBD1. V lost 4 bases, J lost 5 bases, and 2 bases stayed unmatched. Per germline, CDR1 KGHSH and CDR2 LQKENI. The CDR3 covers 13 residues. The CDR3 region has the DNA TGTGCCAGCTCACTCGACAGGGAAAACATTCAGTACTTC. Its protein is CASSLDRENIQYF. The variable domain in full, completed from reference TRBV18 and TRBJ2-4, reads NAGVMQNPRHLVRRRGQEARLRCSPMKGHSHVYWYRQLPEEGLKFMVYLQKENIIDESGMPKERFSAEFPKEGPSILRIQQVVRGDSAAYFCASSLDRENIQYFGAGTRLSVL.

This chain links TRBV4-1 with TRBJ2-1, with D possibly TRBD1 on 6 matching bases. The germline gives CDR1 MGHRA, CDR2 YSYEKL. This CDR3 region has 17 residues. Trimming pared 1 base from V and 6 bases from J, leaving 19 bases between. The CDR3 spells CASSQGVGAPLSNEQFF. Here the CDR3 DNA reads TGCGCCAGCAGCCAAGGGGTGGGGGCCCCCTTATCCAATGAGCAGTTCTTC.

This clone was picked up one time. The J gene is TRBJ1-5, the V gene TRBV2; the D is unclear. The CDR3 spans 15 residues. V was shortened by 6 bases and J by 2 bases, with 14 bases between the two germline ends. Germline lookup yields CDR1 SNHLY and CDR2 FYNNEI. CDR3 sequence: CASRRVEPRNQPQHF. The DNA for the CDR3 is TGTGCCAGCAGGAGGGTAGAGCCTCGCAATCAGCCCCAGCATTTT.

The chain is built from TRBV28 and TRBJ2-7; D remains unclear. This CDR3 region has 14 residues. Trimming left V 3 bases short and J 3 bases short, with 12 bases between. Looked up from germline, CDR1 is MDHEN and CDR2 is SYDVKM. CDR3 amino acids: CASSLFSNGYEQYF. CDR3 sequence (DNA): TGTGCCAGCAGTTTGTTTTCAAACGGCTACGAGCAGTACTTC.

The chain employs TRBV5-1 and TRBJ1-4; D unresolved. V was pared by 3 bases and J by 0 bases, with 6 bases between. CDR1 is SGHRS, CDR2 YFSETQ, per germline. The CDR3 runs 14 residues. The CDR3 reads CASSSGATNEKLFF. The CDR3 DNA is TGCGCCAGCAGCTCCGGAGCAACTAATGAAAAACTGTTTTTT.

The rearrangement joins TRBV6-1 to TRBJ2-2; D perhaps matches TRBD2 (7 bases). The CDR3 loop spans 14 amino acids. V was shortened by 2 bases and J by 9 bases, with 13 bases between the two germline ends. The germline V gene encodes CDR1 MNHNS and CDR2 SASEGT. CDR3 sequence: CASSEMGGGRELFF. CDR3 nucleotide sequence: TGTGCCAGCAGTGAAATGGGGGGGGGCCGGGAGCTGTTTTTT.

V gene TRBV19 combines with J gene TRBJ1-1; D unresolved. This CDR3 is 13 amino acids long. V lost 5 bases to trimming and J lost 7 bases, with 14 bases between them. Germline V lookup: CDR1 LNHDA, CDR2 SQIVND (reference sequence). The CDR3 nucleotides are TGTGCCAGTAGTCTCCAGGTGATGGGTGAAGCTTTCTTT. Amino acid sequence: CASSLQVMGEAFF. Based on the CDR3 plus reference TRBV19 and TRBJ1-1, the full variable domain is DGGITQSPKYLFRKEGQNVTLSCEQNLNHDAMYWYRQDPGQGLRLIYYSQIVNDFQKGDIAEGYSVSREKKESFPLTVTSAQKNPTAFYLCASSLQVMGEAFFGQGTRLTVV.

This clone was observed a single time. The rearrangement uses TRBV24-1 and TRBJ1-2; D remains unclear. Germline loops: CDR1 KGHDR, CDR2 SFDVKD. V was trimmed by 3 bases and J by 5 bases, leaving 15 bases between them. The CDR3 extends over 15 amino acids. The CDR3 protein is CATSDAAEEDYGYTF. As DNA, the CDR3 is TGTGCCACCAGTGATGCGGCGGAAGAGGATTATGGCTACACCTTC.

The CDR3 coding sequence is TGCAGTGCAACTCCCTACAATGAGCAGTTCTTC. Translation: CSATPYNEQFF. The chain is built from TRBV20-1 and TRBJ2-1; D is undetermined. Germline lookup yields CDR1 DFQATT and CDR2 SNEGSKA (reference sequence). V lost 6 bases and J lost 2, with 5 bases in between. The CDR3 contains 11 residues.

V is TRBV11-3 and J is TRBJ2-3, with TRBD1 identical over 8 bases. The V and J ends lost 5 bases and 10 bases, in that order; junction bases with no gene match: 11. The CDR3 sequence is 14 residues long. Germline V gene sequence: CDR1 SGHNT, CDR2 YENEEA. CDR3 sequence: CASSPQGGTRSQYF. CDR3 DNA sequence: TGTGCCAGCAGCCCACAGGGGGGTACGCGGTCGCAGTATTTT. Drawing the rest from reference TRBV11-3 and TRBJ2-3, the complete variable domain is EAGVVQSPRYKIIEKKQPVAFWCNPISGHNTLYWYLQNLGQGPELLIRYENEEAVDDSQLPKDRFSAERLKGVDSTLKIQPAELGDSAVYLCASSPQGGTRSQYFGPGTRLTVL.

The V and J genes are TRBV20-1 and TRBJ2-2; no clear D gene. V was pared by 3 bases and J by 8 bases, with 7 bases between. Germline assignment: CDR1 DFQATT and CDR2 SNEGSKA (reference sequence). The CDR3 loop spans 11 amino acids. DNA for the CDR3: TGCAGTGCTAGCTTTTCGGGGGAGCTGTTTTTT. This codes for CSASFSGELFF.

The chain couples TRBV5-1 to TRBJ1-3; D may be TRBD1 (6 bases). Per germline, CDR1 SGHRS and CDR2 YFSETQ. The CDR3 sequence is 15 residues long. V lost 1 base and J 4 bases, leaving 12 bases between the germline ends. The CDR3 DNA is TGCGCCAGCAGCTTGTCAGGGGCCGCCGGAAACACCATATATTTT. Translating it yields CASSLSGAAGNTIYF.

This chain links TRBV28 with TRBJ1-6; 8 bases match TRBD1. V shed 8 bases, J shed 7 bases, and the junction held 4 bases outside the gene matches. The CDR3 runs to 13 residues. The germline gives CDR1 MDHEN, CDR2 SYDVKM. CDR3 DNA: TGTGCCAGCCTTGACAGGGGAAATTCACCCCTCCACTTT. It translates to CASLDRGNSPLHF.

The CDR3 bases are TGTGCCAGCAGTGAACACGGACTCCGCTCCTACAATGAGCAGTTCTTC. It encodes CASSEHGLRSYNEQFF. This chain uses TRBV2 with TRBJ2-1, with a weak D call TRBD2 (5 bases). Trimming took off 2 bases at V and 0 bases at J, with 11 bases between the two ends. This CDR3 is 16 amino acids long. CDR1 and CDR2 from the germline V gene are SNHLY and FYNNEI.

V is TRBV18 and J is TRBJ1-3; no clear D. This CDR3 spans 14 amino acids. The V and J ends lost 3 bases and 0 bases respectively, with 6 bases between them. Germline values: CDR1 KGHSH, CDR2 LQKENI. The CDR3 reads CASSPSTSGNTIYF. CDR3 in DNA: TGTGCCAGCTCACCTAGTACCTCTGGAAACACCATATATTTT.

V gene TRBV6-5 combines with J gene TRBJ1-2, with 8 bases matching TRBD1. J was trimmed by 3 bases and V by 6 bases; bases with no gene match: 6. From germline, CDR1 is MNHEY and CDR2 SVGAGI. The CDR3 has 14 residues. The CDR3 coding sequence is TGTGCCAGCAGGAAGGACAGGGCCCACTATGGCTACACCTTC. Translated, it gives CASRKDRAHYGYTF.

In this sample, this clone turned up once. The CDR3 loop reads CASSILLAGERETQYF. The CDR3 DNA sequence: TGTGCCAGTAGTATTCTGCTAGCGGGAGAACGAGAGACCCAGTACTTC. This chain joins TRBV19 and TRBJ2-5; 10 bases map to TRBD2. This CDR3 comprises 16 residues. With 3 bases clipped from V and 4 bases from J, the junction kept 8 bases outside the gene matches. CDR1 is LNHDA, CDR2 SQIVND, per germline (reference sequence).

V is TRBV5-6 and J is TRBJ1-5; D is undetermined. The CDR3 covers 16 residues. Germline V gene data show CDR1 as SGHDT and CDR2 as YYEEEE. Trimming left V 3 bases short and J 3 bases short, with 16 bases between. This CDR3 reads CASSSTRGSHNQPQHF. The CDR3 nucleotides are TGTGCCAGCAGCTCGACGAGAGGATCTCACAATCAGCCCCAGCATTTT.

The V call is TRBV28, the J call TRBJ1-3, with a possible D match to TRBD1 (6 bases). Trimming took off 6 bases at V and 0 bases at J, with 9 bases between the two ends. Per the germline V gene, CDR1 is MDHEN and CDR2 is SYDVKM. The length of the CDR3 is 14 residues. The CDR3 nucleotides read TGTGCCAGCAGAGAGACAGGCTCTGGAAACACCATATATTTT. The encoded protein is CASRETGSGNTIYF. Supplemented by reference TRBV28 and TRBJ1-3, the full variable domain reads DVKVTQSSRYLVKRTGEKVFLECVQDMDHENMFWYRQDPGLGLRLIYFSYDVKMKEKGDIPEGYSVSREKKERFSLILESASTNQTSMYLCASRETGSGNTIYFGEGSWLTVV.

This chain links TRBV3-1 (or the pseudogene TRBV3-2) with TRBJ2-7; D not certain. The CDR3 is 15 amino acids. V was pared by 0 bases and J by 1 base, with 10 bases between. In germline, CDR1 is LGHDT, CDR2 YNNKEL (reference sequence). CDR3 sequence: CASSQDLIASYEQYF. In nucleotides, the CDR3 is TGTGCCAGCAGCCAAGACTTAATAGCATCCTACGAGCAGTACTTC.